What follows is one T cell receptor beta chain and its context. The antigen remains undetermined. These data belong to a study of CD8+ T cells in alopecia areata. In the study overall: Treated patients were given 5 to 10 mg oral tofacitinib twice daily.

Treatment noted: oral pan-JAK inhibitor, 5-10 mg twice daily. Findings of the study overall: Patients displayed less clarity in TCR sharing than mice, a finding possibly related to HLA. When scalp samples are sequenced, resident alphabeta T cells of normal skin are also captured. During tofacitinib treatment, many expanded lesional clones remained in scalp and blood.

RNA, once extracted, was reverse transcribed into cDNA for use as the sequencing template. TCRdb keeps only in-frame clones here, not all; method: immunoSEQ multiplex PCR. The table includes about 270,000 clones, around three fifths detected once. This CDR3 is 16 amino acids long. V lost 1 base, J lost 5 bases, and 18 bases lay in between. Germline V lookup: CDR1 GTSNPN, CDR2 SVGIG (reference sequence). This chain connects TRBV30 to TRBJ2-1, with TRBD2 as a possible D gene (6 bases). The sequencing here drew on CD4+ T cells sorted from blood, taken around week 54, from a patient treated with tofacitinib. The source is a human donor with alopecia areata. The CDR3 is CAWSGQPGALDNEQFF. The CDR3 DNA follows: TGTGCCTGGAGTGGACAGCCGGGAGCCCTCGACAATGAGCAGTTCTTC. The variable domain in full, with the rest retrieved from reference TRBV30 and TRBJ2-1, is SQTIHQWPATLVQPVGSPLSLECTVEGTSNPNLYWYRQAAGRGLQLLFYSVGIGQISSEVPQNLSASRPQDRQFILSSKKLLLSDSGFYLCAWSGQPGALDNEQFFGPGTRLTVL.